The present T cell receptor (beta chain) was sequenced within a study of T cell repertoires in cytomegalovirus infection. Study at large: Public TCR beta signatures were indicative of both CMV infection and a matching HLA type. Regarding the study as a whole: CMV-specific TCR beta clonotypes restricted by HLA-C were the ones dominating the ex vivo response. People with CMV and the relevant HLA were identified by cumulative public TCR beta family frequency.

Germline V lookup: CDR1 SGHNT, CDR2 YENEEA. Losses at the gene ends were 2 bases for V and 0 bases for J; bases not matched to a gene: 2. There are 16 residues in the CDR3. TCRdb processed the reads anew with MiXCR; each CDR3 protein has one entry. In the table there are hundreds of thousands of distinct CDR3 sequences, around 11% of which are singletons. This clonotype has ten or more counts. Its antigen is as yet unknown. This TCR derives from a human donor in good health (CMV status not recorded). Some clones in this sample may be carry-over from other donors' samples. The J gene is TRBJ2-2, the V gene TRBV11-3, with 8 bases fitting TRBD2. The sample consisted of PBMCs. For the CDR3, the DNA is TGTGCCAGCAGCTTAAGCGGGGGAGCGAACACCGGGGAGCTGTTTTTT. Translated, it gives CASSLSGGANTGELFF.